These 10 T cell receptor beta chains share one sample of origin, sequenced in a study of OX40 agonist ivuxolimab in advanced cancers. Library preparation was by the immunoSEQ multiplex PCR assay. Held by TCRdb, this immuneACCESS table contains in-frame sequences only and omits some clones. Under half of the omission traces to an unresolved V gene where checked; the cause of the rest is unknown. This sample lists 100,000 to 150,000 clones; roughly 90% were detected once. In total, the top ten clones hold roughly 0.85% of the sample. The specimen comprised CD4+ or CD8+ T cells sorted from blood, sampled in a trial of the OX40 agonist ivuxolimab. The source of these receptors is an adult with an advanced solid tumor such as melanoma, head and neck, liver or kidney cancer.

The chain links TRBV5-1 to TRBJ1-6, with 9 bases identical to TRBD1. Germline-derived CDR1 and CDR2 are SGHRS and YFSETQ. The CDR3 is 16 residues long. V lost 2 bases, J lost 6 bases, and 6 bases stayed unmatched. CDR3 coding DNA: TGCGCCAGCAGCTTATCCCTGACAGGGGGTAATTCACCCCTCCACTTT. It translates to CASSLSLTGGNSPLHF.

CDR3 bases: TGTGCCAGCAGCTTAAACCCCGGCGATGAGCAGTTCTTC. This translates into CASSLNPGDEQFF. The chain is built from TRBV7-3 and TRBJ2-1; D gene ambiguous. CDR1 and CDR2 (germline): SGHTA, FQGTGA. The V and J ends lost 1 base and 8 bases respectively, with 9 bases between them. The CDR3 is made up of 13 amino acids.

The chain carries TRBV5-4 and TRBJ2-1, with 13 bases that match TRBD2. The ends lost 0 bases at V and 3 bases at J; junction bases unmatched: 0. Germline CDR1 reads SGHNT; CDR2 reads YYREEE (reference sequence). CDR3 size: 16 residues. The CDR3 DNA sequence: TGTGCCAGCAGCTTGGGGACTAGCGGGGGCTACAATGAGCAGTTCTTC. This codes for CASSLGTSGGYNEQFF.

The chain recombines TRBV5-1 with TRBJ2-1; D gene unclear. The germline CDR1 and CDR2 sequences are SGHRS and YFSETQ. Trimming stripped 1 base from V and 6 bases from J, with 14 bases between. The CDR3 spans 15 residues. The CDR3 protein is CASSLRFSGPNEQFF. The DNA for the CDR3 is TGCGCCAGCAGCTTGAGGTTTTCAGGCCCCAATGAGCAGTTCTTC.

This clone occurred once. The CDR3 sequence is CASSFYGGGFSYNEQFF. The CDR3 bases are TGTGCCAGCAGCTTCTATGGGGGAGGGTTCTCCTACAATGAGCAGTTCTTC. This chain links TRBV7-2 with TRBJ2-1, with 7 bases that match TRBD2. Germline V CDR1 and CDR2: SGHTA, FQGNSA. The junction had 8 bases not matched to a gene; V was cut back by 3 bases and J by 0 bases. CDR3 length: 17 residues.

J is TRBJ1-6 and V is TRBV2; D gene unclear. CDR1 and CDR2 (germline): SNHLY, FYNNEI. The CDR3 extends over 15 amino acids. Trimming removed 6 bases at V and 9 bases at J, with 18 bases between. DNA for the CDR3: TGTGCCAGCAGGGCTTTGGGGAATACCGTTTCACCCCTCCACTTT. This translates into CASRALGNTVSPLHF.

The rearrangement links TRBV27 to TRBJ2-7, with a weak D call TRBD2 (5 bases). V was pared by 1 base and J by 2 bases, with 21 bases between. Germline V gives CDR1 MNHEY, CDR2 SMNVEV (reference sequence). This CDR3 is built from 18 residues. Here the CDR3 DNA reads TGTGCCAGCAGTTTATTCGGGGTGGTGAGCACGAATACCTACGAGCAGTACTTC. It specifies CASSLFGVVSTNTYEQYF.

The J gene is TRBJ1-2, the V gene TRBV28, with D hard to call. The ends were cut back, 7 bases at V and 7 bases at J, with 22 bases in the middle. There are 15 residues in the CDR3. Germline values: CDR1 MDHEN, CDR2 SYDVKM. CDR3 coding DNA: TGTGCCAGCACCACCTCGGAATTGGGGAGAGGTGGCTACACCTTC. It yields the protein CASTTSELGRGGYTF.

V usage is TRBV7-9 and J usage is TRBJ1-1, with unresolved D. Germline V gives CDR1 SEHNR, CDR2 FQNEAQ (reference sequence). CDR3 length equals 16 residues. Trimming stripped 2 bases from V and 1 base from J, with 14 bases between. The CDR3 bases are TGTGCCAGCAGCTTACGAGACCCCCAGGAGAACACTGAAGCTTTCTTT. Protein sequence: CASSLRDPQENTEAFF. The variable domain in full, completed from reference TRBV7-9 and TRBJ1-1, reads DTGVSQNPRHKITKRGQNVTFRCDPISEHNRLYWYRQTLGQGPEFLTYFQNEAQLEKSRLLSDRFSAERPKGSFSTLEIQRTEQGDSAMYLCASSLRDPQENTEAFFGQGTRLTVV.

This chain joins TRBV19 and TRBJ2-4; D is possibly TRBD2 (6 bases). Germline assignment: CDR1 LNHDA and CDR2 SQIVND (reference sequence). V was trimmed by 7 bases and J by 3 bases, leaving 13 bases between them. The CDR3 spans 14 residues. The CDR3 nucleotides are TGTGCCAGTATGGAGGGCATGTACAAAAACATTCAGTACTTC. Protein: CASMEGMYKNIQYF.